The rows below give T cell receptor beta chains drawn from one sample of a study of T cell responses to AZD1222 COVID-19 vaccine. Sequencing used immunoSEQ multiplex PCR; TCRdb keeps in-frame clones, though not all of them. The sample comprises some 140,000 clones, 85% to 90% of which are singletons, and 5.5% to 6.5% rests with the top ten. The sequencing used peripheral blood, collected on day 0 of AZD1222 vaccination. All receptors come from an adult in good health. CDR3s include the opening cysteine and the closing phenylalanine or tryptophan. The D gene is left open where the match is weak. Size values are once, few and many counts, or a class for expanded clones, and some rows have none.

d_call	v_call	j_call	clone_size	cdr3_nt	cdr3_aa
.	TRBV14	TRBJ1-1	.	TGTGCCAGCAGCCAAGGTCTAGGGTCGAACACTGAAGCTTTCTTT	CASSQGLGSNTEAFF
.	TRBV6-2/TRBV6-3	TRBJ2-7	.	TGTGCCAGCACCCCCCTACAGGGACGGGCCTACGAGCAGTACTTC	CASTPLQGRAYEQYF
.	TRBV12-3/TRBV12-4	TRBJ1-1	.	TGTGCCAGCAGCTGGACGTTACCACCTGAAGCTTTCTTT	CASSWTLPPEAFF
.	TRBV28	TRBJ2-3	.	TGTGCCAGCAGTTTCCAAGCGGGCACAGATACGCAGTATTTT	CASSFQAGTDTQYF
.	TRBV6-2/TRBV6-3	TRBJ1-1	once	TGTGCCAGCAGTTACGACCAGGGGTGGGCCCTAATTGGCGCTTTCTTT	CASSYDQGWALIGAFF
.	TRBV19	TRBJ1-1	.	TGTGCCAGTAGTCGTCAGGGGTTTAGGACTGAAGCTTTCTTT	CASSRQGFRTEAFF
TRBD1	TRBV5-1	TRBJ1-1	.	TGCGCCAGCAGCACCACAGGGGGGAACACTGAAGCTTTCTTT	CASSTTGGNTEAFF
TRBD1	TRBV9	TRBJ2-2	.	TGTGCCAGCAGCGGACAGGGACGGCTGTTTTTT	CASSGQGRLFF
.	TRBV9	TRBJ1-5	.	TGTGCCAGCAGCGGTGGGGACGGTAGCAATCAGCCCCAGCATTTT	CASSGGDGSNQPQHF
TRBD1	TRBV11-3	TRBJ1-1	.	TGTGCCAGCAGCTCACGGACAGGGCAAGCTTTCTTT	CASSSRTGQAFF
TRBD1	TRBV6-2/TRBV6-3	TRBJ1-3	.	TGTGCCAGCAGTTTCCTCGGGACAGCCTACTCTGGAAACACCATATATTTT	CASSFLGTAYSGNTIYF
TRBD1	TRBV2	TRBJ1-6	.	TGTGCCAGCAGTACAGACAGGGCAGGTCGTTCACCCCTCCACTTT	CASSTDRAGRSPLHF
.	TRBV14	TRBJ1-2	once	TGTGCCAGCAGCCCTCGACTGACGCCGGGGACGGGCTACACCTTC	CASSPRLTPGTGYTF
.	TRBV19	TRBJ1-1	.	TGTGCCAGTAGTATAGTAGGCATCGGAGGTACCCTGAACACTGAAGCTTTCTTT	CASSIVGIGGTLNTEAFF
TRBD2	TRBV19	TRBJ2-1	.	TGTGCCAGTAGTATAATATCGGGGGGACTAGCGGAGAGGAATGAGCAGTTCTTC	CASSIISGGLAERNEQFF
TRBD2	TRBV9	TRBJ2-3	once	TGTGCCAGCAGCCCGGGACTAGCGGGCACAGATACGCAGTATTTT	CASSPGLAGTDTQYF
TRBD1	TRBV5-3	TRBJ1-4	.	TGTGCCAGAAGCGAAGACAGGGGGCGCCGCGAAAAACTGTTTTTT	CARSEDRGRREKLFF
.	TRBV28	TRBJ2-3	.	TGTGCCAGCAGCTGGAATGGTCGAGGAACAGATACGCAGTATTTT	CASSWNGRGTDTQYF
TRBD1	TRBV28	TRBJ1-5	.	TGTGCCAGCAGGACCACAGGGGATCAGCCCCAGCATTTT	CASRTTGDQPQHF
.	TRBV6-2/TRBV6-3	TRBJ2-7	.	TGTGCCAGCAGCTCACCCTGGGACACCCATCCCTACGAGCAGTACTTC	CASSSPWDTHPYEQYF
.	TRBV6-5	TRBJ1-2	.	TGTGCCAGCAGTTACGGGGGACTTACCTATGGCTACACCTTC	CASSYGGLTYGYTF
.	TRBV4-2	TRBJ1-6	.	TGTGCCAGCAGCCAAGATCGGCTGGGTAATTCACCCCTCCACTTT	CASSQDRLGNSPLHF
.	TRBV14	TRBJ2-6	.	TGTGCCAGCAGCCAAGACAGGGGCTACAACGTCCTGACTTTC	CASSQDRGYNVLTF
TRBD2	TRBV28	TRBJ2-2	.	TGTGCCAGCAGTCTAGAGACTAGCGGGAGCGGGGAGCTGTTTTTT	CASSLETSGSGELFF